A single sample is the source of the 12 T cell receptor beta chains below, sequenced in a study of blood T cells in healthy people across ages. A J-beta primer mix and a sample-barcoded 5' primer were used in a second PCR of roughly 7 to 12 cycles. One entry per CDR3 protein results from TCRdb running MiXCR on the 5' RACE reads. There are about 830,000 distinct CDR3 sequences in the sample; approximately 59% occur only once, and 28% lies in the top ten. The specimen sequenced was blood. The receptors were sampled from a man in his thirties or forties in good health.

The J gene is TRBJ2-5, the V gene TRBV28; the D gene is possibly TRBD2 (6 bases). With 4 bases removed from V and 1 base from J, the gap between germline ends came to 13 bases. This CDR3 is 15 amino acids long. Germline V gives CDR1 MDHEN, CDR2 SYDVKM. The CDR3 nucleotides read TGTGCCAGCAGTTCACTAGCACTCGTCCAAGAGACCCAGTACTTC. This sequence encodes CASSSLALVQETQYF.

This clonotype was detected a few times. The chain links TRBV4-2 to TRBJ2-7, with 11 positions matching TRBD2. This CDR3 spans 16 amino acids. Germline CDR1 and CDR2: LGHNA and YNFKEQ. The junction had 5 bases not matched to a gene; V was cut back by 0 bases and J by 4 bases. CDR3 sequence reads: CASSQEGLAGGYEQYF. The CDR3 coding sequence is TGTGCCAGCAGCCAAGAAGGGCTAGCGGGGGGATACGAGCAGTACTTC.

This clonotype was seen more than once but under ten times. The chain is built from TRBV5-1 and TRBJ2-1; TRBD2 matches at 10 bases. Germline loops: CDR1 SGHRS, CDR2 YFSETQ. With 5 bases clipped from V and 0 bases from J, the junction kept 5 bases outside the gene matches. This CDR3 is 16 amino acids long. The DNA of the CDR3 is TGCGCCAGCAGGTCTAGCGGGGGTAGCTCCTACAATGAGCAGTTCTTC. It translates to CASRSSGGSSYNEQFF. Complete variable domain (other parts from reference TRBV5-1 and TRBJ2-1): KAGVTQTPRYLIKTRGQQVTLSCSPISGHRSVSWYQQTPGQGLQFLFEYFSETQRNKGNFPGRFSGRQFSNSRSEMNVSTLELGDSALYLCASRSSGGSSYNEQFFGPGTRLTVL.

The V and J genes are TRBV20-1 and TRBJ2-5, with 11 bases matching TRBD1. Trimming removed 6 bases from V and 4 bases from J; junction bases left unmatched: 1. This CDR3 spans 12 amino acids. Germline lookup yields CDR1 DFQATT and CDR2 SNEGSKA (reference sequence). In DNA, the CDR3 is TGCAGTGCGGACAGGGGGCGAGAGACCCAGTACTTC. The encoded protein is CSADRGRETQYF.

The chain employs TRBV29-1 and TRBJ2-7; no clear D gene. The CDR3 has 13 residues. The germline gives CDR1 SQVTM, CDR2 ANQGSEA. The V and J ends lost 4 bases and 7 bases respectively, with 17 bases between them. The CDR3 region is CSVVGGRGWEQYF. CDR3 sequence (DNA): TGCAGCGTTGTTGGCGGTAGAGGTTGGGAGCAGTACTTC.

The chain combines TRBV18 with TRBJ2-6; 10 nucleotides match TRBD1. The CDR3 runs 18 residues. With V trimmed by 5 bases and J by 1 base, 8 bases remained unmatched. The germline V gene has CDR1 KGHSH and CDR2 LQKENI. The CDR3 spells CASSTRQGASSGANVLTF. The CDR3 bases are TGTGCCAGCTCAACAAGACAGGGGGCAAGTTCTGGGGCCAACGTCCTGACTTTC.

The chain combines TRBV29-1 with TRBJ2-1; D gene uncertain. Trimming took off 3 bases at V and 3 bases at J, with 9 bases between the two ends. Per germline, CDR1 SQVTM and CDR2 ANQGSEA. This CDR3 contains 13 residues. CDR3: CSVDAIDYNEQFF. The CDR3 bases are TGCAGCGTTGATGCGATCGACTACAATGAGCAGTTCTTC.

This chain links TRBV7-9 with TRBJ2-5; D is undetermined. The CDR3 totals 13 residues. The V gene's germline CDR1 is SEHNR and CDR2 FQNEAQ (reference sequence). Trimming removed 2 bases from V and 3 bases from J, with 7 bases in between. The CDR3 loop reads CASSLRWEETQYF. The CDR3 DNA reads as TGTGCCAGCAGCTTACGGTGGGAAGAGACCCAGTACTTC.

J is TRBJ2-5 and V is TRBV5-1; TRBD1 might be the D (6 bases). The germline gives CDR1 SGHRS, CDR2 YFSETQ. CDR3 length equals 14 residues. V lost 2 bases to trimming and J lost 1 base, with 9 bases between them. The CDR3 is CASSFGQSQETQYF. The CDR3 nucleotides read TGCGCCAGCAGCTTCGGACAGTCCCAAGAGACCCAGTACTTC.

This clonotype was recorded a few times. The gene calls are TRBV29-1 and TRBJ2-1; D perhaps matches TRBD1 (5 bases). The V end was cut by 1 base, the J end by 7 bases, with 17 bases between. The germline V gene encodes CDR1 SQVTM and CDR2 ANQGSEA. The CDR3 runs to 15 residues. The CDR3 DNA reads TGCAGCGTTGAAGGTCTTGCCAGGGTATTGAATGAGCAGTTCTTC. It codes for CSVEGLARVLNEQFF.

The V call is TRBV6-1, the J call TRBJ1-2, with a possible D match to TRBD1 (5 bases). Trimming shortened V by 2 bases and J by 2 bases, and 12 bases separated the two germline ends. Germline V gene data show CDR1 as MNHNS and CDR2 as SASEGT. CDR3 length: 15 residues. The CDR3 coding sequence is TGTGCCAGCAGTGAACCCGGGACCGCGAACTATGGCTACACCTTC. Translated: CASSEPGTANYGYTF.

CDR3 residues: CASSNTDRRYEQYF. The CDR3 nucleotides read TGTGCCAGCAGTAACACGGACAGGAGATACGAGCAGTACTTC. The chain combines TRBV6-5 with TRBJ2-7; 7 bases line up with TRBD1. After removal of 5 bases from V and 4 bases from J, the junction contained 8 bases not matched to a gene. The CDR3 runs to 14 residues. Germline loops: CDR1 MNHEY, CDR2 SVGAGI.